This note documents a single TCR beta chain sequence. In the authors' workflow: How many nucleated cells were present was estimated from reference gene primer amplification. Profiled with immunoSEQ multiplex PCR; TCRdb holds only in-frame clones, not every one. The V and J calls and clone size are taken from that table; D and trimming were inferred from the DNA. The table has some 16,000 clones, more than 75% seen once. The record originates from a study of blood T cell repertoires in COVID-19. Overall study context: Acute and convalescent COVID-19 specimens originated in the United States, Italy and Spain. Sources were T cells, B-cell-depleted T cells, or PBMCs; the material itself was cDNA or gDNA.

The sequencing sample was made of peripheral blood. The receptor's source is a human donor with active COVID-19. The donor label of this sample is uncertain.

The CDR3 nucleotides are TGTGCCAGCAGCCAAGTCGTTGAGACAGGGGCGAACACCGGGGAGCTGTTTTTT. The encoded protein is CASSQVVETGANTGELFF. The V call is TRBV3-1 (or the pseudogene TRBV3-2), the J call TRBJ2-2; the match to TRBD1 covers 8 bases. The V gene end was trimmed by 1 base and the J gene end by 0 bases; junction bases not matched to a gene: 7. The CDR3 sequence is 18 residues long. Germline lookup yields CDR1 LGHDT and CDR2 YNNKEL (reference sequence).